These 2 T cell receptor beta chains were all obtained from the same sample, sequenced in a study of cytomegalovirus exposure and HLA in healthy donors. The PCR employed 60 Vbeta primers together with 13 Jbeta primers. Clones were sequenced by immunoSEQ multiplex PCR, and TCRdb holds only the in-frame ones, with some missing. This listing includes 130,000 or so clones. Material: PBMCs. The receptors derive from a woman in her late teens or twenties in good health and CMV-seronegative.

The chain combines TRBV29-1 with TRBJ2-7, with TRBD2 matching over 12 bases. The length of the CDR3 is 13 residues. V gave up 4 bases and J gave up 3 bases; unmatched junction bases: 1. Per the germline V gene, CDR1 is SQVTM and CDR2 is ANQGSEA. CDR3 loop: CSVALAGGYEQYF. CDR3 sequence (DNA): TGCAGCGTTGCACTAGCGGGAGGCTACGAGCAGTACTTC.

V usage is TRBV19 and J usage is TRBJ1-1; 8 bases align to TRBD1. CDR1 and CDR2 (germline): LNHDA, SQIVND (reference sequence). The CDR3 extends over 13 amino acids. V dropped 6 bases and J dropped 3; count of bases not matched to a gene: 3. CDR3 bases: TGTGCCAGTAGACCCAGGGGGCACACTGAAGCTTTCTTT. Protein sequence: CASRPRGHTEAFF.